The source of this TCR beta chain is a study of blood T cell repertoires in COVID-19. Data came from immunoSEQ multiplex PCR; TCRdb stores just in-frame clones and leaves some out. The profile covers about 220,000 clones, with roughly 85% appearing a single time and about 2.4% taken by the ten largest. This CDR3 is 16 amino acids long. Trimming took 5 bases from V and 2 from J; bases not matched to a gene: 8. In germline, CDR1 is LGHDT, CDR2 YNNKEL (reference sequence). The genes are TRBV3-1 (or the pseudogene TRBV3-2) and TRBJ2-5; 10 bases fit TRBD1. Sequencing input: peripheral blood. The origin of this receptor is a woman aged 70-85 years with COVID-19, enrolled during active disease. CDR3 region: CASSTRDRGNQETQYF. The CDR3 DNA is TGTGCCAGCAGCACGCGGGACAGGGGTAATCAAGAGACCCAGTACTTC.